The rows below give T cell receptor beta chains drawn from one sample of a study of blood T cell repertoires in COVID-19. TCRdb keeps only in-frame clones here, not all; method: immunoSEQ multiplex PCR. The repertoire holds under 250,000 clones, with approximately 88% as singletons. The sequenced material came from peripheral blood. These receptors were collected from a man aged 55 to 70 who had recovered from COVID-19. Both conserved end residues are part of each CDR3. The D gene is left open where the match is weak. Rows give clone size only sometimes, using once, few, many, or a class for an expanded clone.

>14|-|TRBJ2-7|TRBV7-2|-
TGTGCCAGCAGCTTTTTGACAGGCCCCTACGAGCAGTACTTC
CASSFLTGPYEQYF
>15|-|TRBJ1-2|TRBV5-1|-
TGCGCCAGCAGCACCGACGGCGGAGGGGCATATGGCTACACCTTC
CASSTDGGGAYGYTF
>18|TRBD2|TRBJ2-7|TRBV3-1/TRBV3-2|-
TGTGCCAGCACCTCGGGACTAGCGGGAGGGTTTCCCTCCTACGAGCAGTACTTC
CASTSGLAGGFPSYEQYF
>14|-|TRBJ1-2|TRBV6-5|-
TGTGCCAGCAGACAAACTGGACAGAACTATGGCTACACCTTC
CASRQTGQNYGYTF
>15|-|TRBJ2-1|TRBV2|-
TGTGCCAGCAGCGAGCGGCGGCTCTCCTACAATGAGCAGTTCTTC
CASSERRLSYNEQFF
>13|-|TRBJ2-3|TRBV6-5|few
TGTGCCAGCTCAGAGCGGGGCACAGATACGCAGTATTTT
CASSERGTDTQYF
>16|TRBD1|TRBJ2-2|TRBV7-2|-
TGTGCCAGCAGCTTGTCCGGGACAGGGCGTCCCGGGGAGCTGTTTTTT
CASSLSGTGRPGELFF
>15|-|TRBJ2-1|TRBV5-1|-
TGCGCCAGCAGCTTGGGGACATTCCCATACAATGAGCAGTTCTTC
CASSLGTFPYNEQFF
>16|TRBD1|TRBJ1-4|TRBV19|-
TGTGCCAGTAGTTCCCATCAACAGGGGACGGGGGAAAAACTGTTTTTT
CASSSHQQGTGEKLFF
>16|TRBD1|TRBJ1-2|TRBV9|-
TGTGCCAGCAGCGATTCCCGGGACAGGGGGCTAAATGGCTACACCTTC
CASSDSRDRGLNGYTF
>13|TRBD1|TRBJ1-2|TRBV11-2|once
TGTGCCAGCAGCCGGCCAGGGGGTTATGGCTACACCTTC
CASSRPGGYGYTF
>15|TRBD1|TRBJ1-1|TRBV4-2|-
TGTGCCAGCAGCCAAGGACAGGGAATGAACACTGAAGCTTTCTTT
CASSQGQGMNTEAFF
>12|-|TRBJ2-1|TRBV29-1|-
TGCAGCTCCCCCACAGACTACAATGAGCAGTTCTTC
CSSPTDYNEQFF
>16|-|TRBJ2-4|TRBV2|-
TGTGCCAGCAGTGAAGGGAGATTACTAGCCAAAAACATTCAGTACTTC
CASSEGRLLAKNIQYF
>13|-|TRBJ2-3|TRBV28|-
TGTGCCATCAGGCGGGATCCCACAGATACGCAGTATTTT
CAIRRDPTDTQYF
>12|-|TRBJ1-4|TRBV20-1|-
TGCAGTGCTAGTCCGGAGGTTGAAAAACTGTTTTTT
CSASPEVEKLFF
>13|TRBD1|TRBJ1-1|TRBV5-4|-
TGTGCCAGCAGCCCGAGGGGACAGGGATTAGCTTTCTTT
CASSPRGQGLAFF
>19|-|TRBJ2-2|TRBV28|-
TGTGCCAGCAGCCCAGCCAGGAGAGTCAGGGCTTCCAACACCGGGGAGCTGTTTTTT
CASSPARRVRASNTGELFF